This T cell receptor (beta chain) was identified during a study of shared clonotypes between healthy human individuals. The CDR3 covers 16 residues. The germline gives CDR1 SGHNT, CDR2 YYREEE (reference sequence). Germline trimming cut 0 bases from V and 3 bases from J; bases unmatched to any gene: 6. The material for each subset, its genomic DNA, was split evenly across several immunoSEQ plates. TCRdb's copy holds only in-frame clones and misses some; the assay was immunoSEQ multiplex PCR. The sample holds 85,000 to 100,000 clones, 60% to 70% seen once. Findings of the study overall: Depth of sequencing was expected to influence donor clonotype sharing. All-four-donor shared clonotypes had higher generation probabilities than non-shared clonotypes did.

This clone has a handful of counts. Its antigen remains unknown. The sequenced sample was memory CD8+ T cells sorted from blood. Subset here: CD45RO+ cells pooled with CCR7-negative TemRA cells. The chain has TRBV5-4 and TRBJ2-7; 10 bases line up with TRBD2. The TCR originated in a young man in good health. Here the CDR3 reads CASSLEGGLANYEQYF. CDR3 nucleotide sequence: TGTGCCAGCAGCTTGGAGGGGGGACTAGCGAACTACGAGCAGTACTTC.